The 26 T cell receptor beta chains below all came from one sample that was sequenced in a study of human T cells and chemical hapten exposure. TCRdb itself ran the RACE reads through MiXCR, one entry per CDR3 protein. The sample records over 150,000 distinct CDR3 sequences, about 30% being singletons. The time point is: patch test 3, about 24 weeks after DPC sensitization. The treatment was: therapeutic diphenylcyclopropenone sensitization with weekly scalp DPC. This specimen consisted of whole blood, obtained in connection with sensitization to the hapten diphenylcyclopropenone (DPC). These receptors were obtained from a woman between 18 and 29 years old with alopecia areata. Some clones in this sample may be carry-over from other donors' samples.

This sequence joins TRBV7-8 and TRBJ2-1; TRBD2 might be the D (6 bases). This CDR3 has 16 residues. Germline CDR1 and CDR2: SGHVS and FQNEAQ. The V gene lost 4 bases and the J gene lost 2 bases, with 15 bases spanning the gap. DNA of the CDR3: TGTGCCAGCAGCTCCCGGGACTTCCAACCCTACAATGAGCAGTTCTTC. This gives the protein CASSSRDFQPYNEQFF.

Of note for this clonotype: Given the absence of the conserved phenylalanine or tryptophan at the CDR3 end, a read error is likely. The rearrangement uses TRBV4-1 and TRBJ1-2, with D uncertain. Looked up from germline, CDR1 is MGHRA and CDR2 is YSYEKL. The CDR3 spans 14 residues. Trimming left V 4 bases short and J 3 bases short, with 12 bases between. CDR3 bases: TGCGCCAGCAGCCCAGCCCCGAGCGACTATGGCTACACCCTC. Its translation: CASSPAPSDYGYTL.

Here the CDR3 DNA reads TGTGCCAGCAGCCGAGACAGGGTCGGCGAGCAGTACTTC. It specifies CASSRDRVGEQYF. This sequence joins TRBV12-3 or TRBV12-4 and TRBJ2-7; 7 bases line up with TRBD1. The length of the CDR3 is 13 residues. The trim removed 6 bases at V and 6 bases at J, leaving 8 bases unmatched.

This clonotype has only a few counts. The V call is TRBV9, the J call TRBJ2-2; no reliable D call. This CDR3 has 14 amino acids. Trimming took off 0 bases at V and 3 bases at J, with 6 bases between the two ends. Germline values: CDR1 SGDLS, CDR2 YYNGEE. Written as DNA, the CDR3 is TGTGCCAGCAGCGTAGGGGCGGACACCGGGGAGCTGTTTTTT. It codes for CASSVGADTGELFF. Combining the CDR3 with reference TRBV9 and TRBJ2-2 gives the whole variable domain DSGVTQTPKHLITATGQRVTLRCSPRSGDLSVYWYQQSLDQGLQFLIQYYNGEERAKGNILERFSAQQFPDLHSELNLSSLELGDSALYFCASSVGADTGELFFGEGSRLTVL.

The rearrangement uses TRBV6-6 and TRBJ2-3; D may be TRBD2 (5 bases). Trimming removed 0 bases from V and 6 bases from J, with 10 bases in between. CDR1 and CDR2 (germline): MNHNY, SVGAGI (reference sequence). The CDR3 is 14 residues long. CDR3 nucleotide sequence: TGTGCCAGCAGTTACTCAGGCTCGGGGGATACGCAGTATTTT. It translates to CASSYSGSGDTQYF.

This clonotype was seen more than once but under ten times. The rearrangement joins TRBV6-5 to TRBJ2-2; possible D gene TRBD1, 6 bases. CDR1 and CDR2 (germline): MNHEY, SVGAGI. The CDR3 runs to 16 residues. The V and J ends lost 7 bases and 1 base respectively, with 16 bases between them. CDR3 amino acids: CASISSSRGNTGELFF. CDR3 DNA sequence: TGTGCCAGCATTTCCTCATCCAGGGGGAACACCGGGGAGCTGTTTTTT.

V is TRBV20-1 and J is TRBJ1-2; 7 positions agree with TRBD1. Trimming cost V 7 bases and J 0 bases; bases outside gene matches: 5. Germline values: CDR1 DFQATT, CDR2 SNEGSKA (reference sequence). CDR3 length equals 13 residues. CDR3 DNA: TGCAGTGTCACCGGGACAGCTAACTATGGCTACACCTTC. Encoded protein: CSVTGTANYGYTF.

This clonotype was seen just once. The V gene is TRBV11-1, the J gene TRBJ2-1; TRBD1 agrees at 7 bases. Germline V gene data show CDR1 as SGHAT and CDR2 as FQDESV (reference sequence). CDR3 length: 15 amino acids. Trimming took 5 bases from V and 5 from J; bases not matched to a gene: 9. The DNA for the CDR3 is TGTGCCAGCAGCCCCTTACAGGGGTCTCACAATGAGCAGTTCTTC. Its translation: CASSPLQGSHNEQFF.

The chain recombines TRBV5-4 with TRBJ1-1; TRBD1 agrees at 8 bases. CDR3 length: 16 amino acids. J was trimmed by 1 base and V by 4 bases; bases with no gene match: 9. Looked up from germline, CDR1 is SGHNT and CDR2 is YYREEE (reference sequence). DNA for the CDR3: TGTGCCAGCAGCCGAAAAGGACAGGGCGGGAACACTGAAGCTTTCTTT. This sequence encodes CASSRKGQGGNTEAFF.

The chain couples TRBV27 to TRBJ2-3, with D uncertain. CDR3 length: 12 residues. The germline V gene has CDR1 MNHEY and CDR2 SMNVEV (reference sequence). The ends were cut back, 5 bases at V and 4 bases at J, with 7 bases in the middle. The CDR3 bases are TGTGCCAGCAGTGCCCGCGCAGATACGCAGTATTTT. Translated, it gives CASSARADTQYF.

This clonotype was detected only a few times. The chain links TRBV20-1 to TRBJ2-1, with TRBD1 matching 7 bases. CDR1 and CDR2 from the germline V gene are DFQATT and SNEGSKA (reference sequence). The CDR3 has 15 amino acids. J gave up 4 bases and V 0 bases, and 6 bases lay outside the gene matches. Here the CDR3 reads CSARETGVVYNEQFF. CDR3 sequence (DNA): TGCAGTGCTAGAGAAACAGGGGTAGTGTACAATGAGCAGTTCTTC.

This chain uses TRBV28 with TRBJ1-1; D is uncertain. The V and J ends lost 7 bases and 3 bases respectively, with 9 bases between them. Germline CDR1 is MDHEN and CDR2 is SYDVKM. This CDR3 has 12 amino acids. CDR3 sequence reads: CASNQGYTEAFF. CDR3 bases: TGTGCCAGCAATCAAGGGTACACTGAAGCTTTCTTT.

V is TRBV15 and J is TRBJ2-2; possibly TRBD2 for D (7 bases). The V end was cut by 7 bases, the J end by 3 bases, with 21 bases between. The CDR3 loop spans 17 amino acids. Germline CDR1 reads LNHNV; CDR2 reads YYDKDF (reference sequence). The CDR3: CATTMGGTSADTGELFF. The CDR3 nucleotides read TGTGCCACCACTATGGGGGGCACTAGCGCGGACACCGGGGAGCTGTTTTTT.

V usage is TRBV29-1 and J usage is TRBJ1-1; 10 positions match TRBD1. From germline, CDR1 is SQVTM and CDR2 ANQGSEA. The junction had 6 bases not matched to a gene; V was cut back by 7 bases and J by 7 bases. This CDR3 region has 12 residues. The CDR3 is CSAGQGGGEAFF. CDR3 in DNA: TGCAGCGCTGGACAGGGGGGCGGTGAAGCTTTCTTT.

The chain joins TRBV6-4 to TRBJ2-1, with 10 nucleotides matching TRBD1. V shed 8 bases and J 8 bases; nucleotides not matched to a gene: 9. This CDR3 is built from 14 residues. Germline V gene lookup returns CDR1 MRHNA and CDR2 SNTAGT. Here the CDR3 reads CASGPGTGADEQFF. For the CDR3, the DNA is TGTGCCAGCGGACCCGGGACAGGGGCCGATGAGCAGTTCTTC.

V is TRBV6-5 and J is TRBJ2-1; 8 bases are a match to TRBD2. V shed 8 bases, J shed 11 bases, and the junction held 14 bases outside the gene matches. The CDR3 loop spans 14 amino acids. Germline V gene sequence: CDR1 MNHEY, CDR2 SVGAGI. The DNA of the CDR3 is TGTGCCAGCGGGAGCGGGAGTCAGGGGCGACAGCAGTTCTTC. It is translated as CASGSGSQGRQQFF.

V and J are TRBV4-1 and TRBJ2-7; 8 nucleotides align to TRBD2. The germline gives CDR1 MGHRA, CDR2 YSYEKL. The CDR3 consists of 15 residues. V was clipped by 4 bases and J by 4 bases; unmatched bases: 9. The DNA for the CDR3 is TGCGCCAGCAGCCTTCACACAGCGGGAGTATACGAGCAGTACTTC. Translation gives CASSLHTAGVYEQYF.

The V and J genes are TRBV29-1 and TRBJ1-3; D call uncertain. The V gene's germline CDR1 is SQVTM and CDR2 ANQGSEA. This CDR3 has 13 residues. V lost 7 bases and J 4 bases, leaving 14 bases between the germline ends. CDR3 bases: TGCAGCGCGAGGGAGGCCGTCGGAAACACCATATATTTT. Residues: CSAREAVGNTIYF. Looking up the rest from reference TRBV29-1 and TRBJ1-3 gives the full variable domain: SAVISQKPSRDICQRGTSLTIQCQVDSQVTMMFWYRQQPGQSLTLIATANQGSEATYESGFVIDKFPISRPNLTFSTLTVSNMSPEDSSIYLCSAREAVGNTIYFGEGSWLTVV.

The V and J genes are TRBV28 and TRBJ2-1, with 7 positions matching TRBD2. Germline V lookup: CDR1 MDHEN, CDR2 SYDVKM. CDR3 length: 13 residues. Trimming took 3 bases from V and 9 from J; bases not matched to a gene: 5. In DNA, the CDR3 is TGTGCCAGCAGTTTCCGGGGGGTTACTGAGCAGTTCTTC. This codes for CASSFRGVTEQFF.

This chain links TRBV29-1 with TRBJ1-1; 8 bases match TRBD1. Germline CDR1 is SQVTM and CDR2 is ANQGSEA. This CDR3 is 14 amino acids long. The V segment lost 4 bases and the J segment 2 bases; nucleotides outside the gene matches: 6. This chain's CDR3 is CSVVSGQANTEAFF. CDR3 nucleotides: TGCAGCGTTGTTTCGGGACAGGCTAACACTGAAGCTTTCTTT.

This clonotype has at least ten counts. The CDR3 region is CASSQDLGGNQPQHF. Written as DNA, the CDR3 is TGCGCCAGCAGCCAAGATCTCGGGGGCAATCAGCCCCAGCATTTT. This rearrangement joins TRBV4-3 to TRBJ1-5; D gene unclear. The CDR3 has 15 amino acids. Trimming pared 0 bases from V and 2 bases from J, leaving 8 bases between. Per germline, CDR1 LGHNA and CDR2 YSLEER.

This clonotype was found a few times. This sequence joins TRBV20-1 and TRBJ2-3, with D tentatively TRBD1 (7 bases). V was shortened by 8 bases and J by 5 bases, with 20 bases between the two germline ends. This CDR3 has 14 residues. Germline CDR1 DFQATT, CDR2 SNEGSKA (reference sequence). CDR3 amino acids: CSRAEGAYGDTQYF. CDR3 sequence (DNA): TGCAGTCGCGCGGAGGGGGCGTATGGAGATACGCAGTATTTT.

This clonotype was detected many times. The chain employs TRBV12-3 or TRBV12-4 and TRBJ2-1, with 11 bases identical to TRBD2. CDR3 length equals 15 residues. The J segment lost 8 bases and the V segment lost 5 bases, leaving 8 bases of the junction unmatched. CDR3 protein: CASSPTSGVLDEQFF. CDR3 coding DNA: TGTGCCAGCAGTCCGACTAGCGGGGTATTAGATGAGCAGTTCTTC.

This sequence joins TRBV24-1 and TRBJ2-3; D perhaps matches TRBD1 (6 bases). Per germline, CDR1 KGHDR and CDR2 SFDVKD. Trimming cost V 6 bases and J 1 base, with 10 bases left between them. This CDR3 contains 14 residues. CDR3 DNA: TGTGCCACCAGTCACAGGGCCCGCACAGATACGCAGTATTTT. Amino acids: CATSHRARTDTQYF.

This sequence joins TRBV5-6 and TRBJ2-1; 8 bases align to TRBD1. Germline CDR1 is SGHDT and CDR2 is YYEEEE. This CDR3 is 11 amino acids long. V was pared by 4 bases and J by 13 bases, with 4 bases of the junction left unmatched. CDR3 in amino acids: CASSRGQVQFF. In nucleotides, the CDR3 is TGTGCCAGCAGCCGGGGACAGGTCCAGTTCTTC.

Many counts were recorded for this clonotype. DNA for the CDR3: TGTGCCAGCAGCCCTCGACAGGAAGCAAACACTGAAGCTTTCTTT. This sequence encodes CASSPRQEANTEAFF. V is TRBV7-9 and J is TRBJ1-1; perhaps TRBD1 as D (6 bases). The germline gives CDR1 SEHNR, CDR2 FQNEAQ (reference sequence). V lost 5 bases and J lost 2, with 15 bases in between. The CDR3 totals 15 residues.